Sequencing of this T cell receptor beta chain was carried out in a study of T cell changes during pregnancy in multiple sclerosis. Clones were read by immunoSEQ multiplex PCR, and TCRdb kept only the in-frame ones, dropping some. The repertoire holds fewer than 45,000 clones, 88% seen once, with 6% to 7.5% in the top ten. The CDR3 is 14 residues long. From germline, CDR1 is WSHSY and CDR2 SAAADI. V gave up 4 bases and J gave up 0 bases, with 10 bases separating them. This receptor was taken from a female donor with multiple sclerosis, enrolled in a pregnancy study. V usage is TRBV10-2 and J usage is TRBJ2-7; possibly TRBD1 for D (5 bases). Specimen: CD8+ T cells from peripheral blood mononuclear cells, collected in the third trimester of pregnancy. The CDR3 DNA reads TGCGCCAGCAGTGGGGGCAGCCCCTCCTACGAGCAGTACTTC. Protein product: CASSGGSPSYEQYF.